The subject of this entry is one T cell receptor (beta chain). Its antigen is not identified. Germline lookup yields CDR1 LGHNA and CDR2 YSLEER. CDR3 size: 15 residues. V lost 0 bases to trimming and J lost 4 bases, with 10 bases between them. The data derive from a study of cytomegalovirus exposure and HLA in healthy donors. Study-wide context: Membership in the Caucasian-associated ancestry cluster was found for around four fifths of roughly 400 genotyped donors. Study results and limitations: Most TCR sequences proved rare, with some public TCRs found in many donors. The sole available immune exposure information was CMV serostatus.

Amplification used 60 Vbeta primers and 13 Jbeta primers. Sequencing used immunoSEQ multiplex PCR; TCRdb keeps in-frame clones, though not all of them. The data show about 130,000 clones, around three quarters seen once. Input material: PBMCs. The V gene is TRBV4-3, the J gene TRBJ2-1; a weak D match, TRBD1 (6 bases). The origin of this receptor is a man younger than 35 in good health and CMV-seronegative. The CDR3 DNA follows: TGCGCCAGCAGCCAAGAGTACAGGGAATACAATGAGCAGTTCTTC. Translation gives CASSQEYREYNEQFF.